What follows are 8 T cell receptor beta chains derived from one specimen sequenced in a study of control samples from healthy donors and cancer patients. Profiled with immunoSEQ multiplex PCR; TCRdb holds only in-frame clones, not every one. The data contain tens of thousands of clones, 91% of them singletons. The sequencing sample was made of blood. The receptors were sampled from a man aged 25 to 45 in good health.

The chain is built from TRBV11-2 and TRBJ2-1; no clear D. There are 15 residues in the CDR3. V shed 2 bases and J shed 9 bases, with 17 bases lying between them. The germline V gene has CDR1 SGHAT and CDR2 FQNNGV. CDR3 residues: CASSLSASSTGEQFF. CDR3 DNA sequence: TGTGCCAGCAGCTTATCGGCCAGCTCAACGGGTGAGCAGTTCTTC.

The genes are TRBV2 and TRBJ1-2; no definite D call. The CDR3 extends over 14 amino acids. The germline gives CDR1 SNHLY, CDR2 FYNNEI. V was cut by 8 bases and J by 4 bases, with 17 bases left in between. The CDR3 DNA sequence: TGTGCCAGCGAACACCGGGAATTTGTCTATGGCTACACCTTC. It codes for CASEHREFVYGYTF.

CDR3 amino acids: CASSSRLVLGNQPQHF. The CDR3 nucleotides are TGTGCCAGCAGCTCCCGGTTGGTTTTGGGCAATCAGCCCCAGCATTTT. The V and J genes are TRBV5-5 and TRBJ1-5; D uncertain. V was shortened by 3 bases and J by 2 bases, with 15 bases between the two germline ends. Germline V gene data show CDR1 as SGHKS and CDR2 as YYEKEE (reference sequence). The CDR3 sequence is 16 residues long.

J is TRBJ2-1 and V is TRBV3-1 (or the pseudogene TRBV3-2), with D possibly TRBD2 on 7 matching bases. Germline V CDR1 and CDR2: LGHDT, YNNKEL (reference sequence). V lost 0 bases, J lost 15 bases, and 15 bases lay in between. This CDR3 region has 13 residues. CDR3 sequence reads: CASSQEGGQGPFF. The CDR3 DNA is TGTGCCAGCAGCCAAGAGGGGGGGCAGGGGCCGTTCTTC.

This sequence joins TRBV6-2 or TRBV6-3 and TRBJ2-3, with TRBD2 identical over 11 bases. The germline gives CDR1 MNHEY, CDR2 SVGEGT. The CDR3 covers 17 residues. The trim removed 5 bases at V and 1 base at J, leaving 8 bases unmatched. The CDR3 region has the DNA TGTGCCAGCAGTCGTTATAGCGGGGGGGGAGGCACAGATACGCAGTATTTT. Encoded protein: CASSRYSGGGGTDTQYF.

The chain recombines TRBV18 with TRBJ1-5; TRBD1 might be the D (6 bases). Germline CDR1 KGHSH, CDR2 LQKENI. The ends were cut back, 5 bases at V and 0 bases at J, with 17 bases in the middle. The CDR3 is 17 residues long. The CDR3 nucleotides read TGTGCCAGCTCAGCTCGACAGGTCCAGTATAGCAATCAGCCCCAGCATTTT. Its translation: CASSARQVQYSNQPQHF.

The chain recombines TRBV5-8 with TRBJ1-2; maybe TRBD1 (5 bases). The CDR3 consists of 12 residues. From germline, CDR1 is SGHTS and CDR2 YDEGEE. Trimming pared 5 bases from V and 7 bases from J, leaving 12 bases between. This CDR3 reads CASSPRVGGYTF. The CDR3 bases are TGTGCCAGCAGTCCCAGGGTCGGTGGCTACACCTTC. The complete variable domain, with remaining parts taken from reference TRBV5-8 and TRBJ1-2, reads EAGVTQSPTHLIKTRGQQATLRCSPISGHTSVYWYQQALGLGLQFLLWYDEGEERNRGNFPPRFSGRQFPNYSSELNVNALELEDSALYLCASSPRVGGYTFGSGTRLTVV.

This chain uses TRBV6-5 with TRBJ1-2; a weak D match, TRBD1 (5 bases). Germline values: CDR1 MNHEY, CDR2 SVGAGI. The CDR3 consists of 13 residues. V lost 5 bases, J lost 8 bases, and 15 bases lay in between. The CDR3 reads CASSQVAGRGYTF. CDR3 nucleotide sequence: TGTGCCAGCAGTCAGGTGGCAGGGAGAGGCTACACCTTC.